This T cell receptor beta chain originates from a study of CD8 T cells in ankylosing spondylitis. Findings and limits, study-wide: Earlier authors reported some of these motif variants in reactive arthritis synovial fluid and blood. Reportedly, significant enrichment of disease-linked clones occurred in matched ankylosing spondylitis synovial fluid. A motif in TCR beta, a set of under ten highly homologous variants, appeared characteristic of ankylosing spondylitis blood.

This clonotype turned up a few times. Its specificity is not known. 5'-RACE, quantitative and with molecular barcodes, yielded the TCR beta libraries. TCRdb reprocessed the 5' RACE reads via MiXCR and lists one record per CDR3 protein. The data hold 130,000 or so distinct CDR3 sequences, with 7% observed a single time. Germline V gene data show CDR1 as SGHTA and CDR2 as FQGNSA. This CDR3 is 14 amino acids long. V lost 4 bases and J lost 3, with 10 bases in between. The sequence came from a male donor with ankylosing spondylitis or in good health (not recorded which). The V gene is TRBV7-2, the J gene TRBJ1-5; D perhaps matches TRBD1 (6 bases). The specimen sequenced was blood, either unsorted or a sorted T cell fraction (not recorded which). CDR3 DNA sequence: TGTGCCAGCAGCTCGACAGGTTACAATCAGCCCCAGCATTTT. It specifies CASSSTGYNQPQHF.